This entry lists 20 T cell receptor beta chains sequenced from one sample in a study of shared clonotypes between healthy human individuals. TCRdb's copy holds only in-frame clones and misses some; the assay was immunoSEQ multiplex PCR. The table has around 600,000 clones, 98% seen once; the top ten hold roughly 0.29%. In the naive CD8 group, cells lacked CD45RO and were positively selected for CCR7, so terminally differentiated effector memory CD45RA+ cells were left out. Material: naive CD8+ T cells sorted from blood. The receptors come from a man under 40 in good health.

The chain carries TRBV27 and TRBJ2-7; D is unresolved. Germline V gives CDR1 MNHEY, CDR2 SMNVEV (reference sequence). The length of the CDR3 is 12 residues. The germline V and J ends were trimmed by 8 bases and 0 bases, with 8 bases remaining between them. The CDR3 protein is CASARGSYEQYF. The CDR3 coding sequence is TGTGCCAGCGCAAGAGGCTCCTACGAGCAGTACTTC.

This sequence joins TRBV7-9 and TRBJ2-7, with 14 bases matching TRBD2. From germline, CDR1 is SEHNR and CDR2 FQNEAQ (reference sequence). The CDR3 spans 16 residues. Trimming took 4 bases from V and 6 from J; bases not matched to a gene: 8. Here the CDR3 DNA reads TGTGCCAGCAGCTCCTGGACTAGCGGGAGGTTGTTCGAGCAGTACTTC. Protein: CASSSWTSGRLFEQYF.

In the case of this clone: Other DNA sequences in the same sample also yield this CDR3. The chain carries TRBV7-6 and TRBJ2-1, with D unclear. Germline V CDR1 and CDR2: SGHVS, FNYEAQ. V gave up 5 bases and J gave up 4 bases, with 6 bases separating them. The CDR3 contains 12 residues. As DNA, the CDR3 is TGTGCCAGCAGCCTAGATTACAATGAGCAGTTCTTC. It translates to CASSLDYNEQFF. The full variable domain, rest sourced from reference TRBV7-6 and TRBJ2-1, is GAGVSQSPRYKVTKRGQDVALRCDPISGHVSLYWYRQALGQGPEFLTYFNYEAQQDKSGLPNDRFSAERPEGSISTLTIQRTEQRDSAMYRCASSLDYNEQFFGPGTRLTVL.

This clone came up once. The V call is TRBV27, the J call TRBJ2-7; 10 nucleotides agree with TRBD1. The V gene end was trimmed by 3 bases and the J gene end by 6 bases; junction bases not matched to a gene: 5. The CDR3 totals 14 residues. The germline gives CDR1 MNHEY, CDR2 SMNVEV (reference sequence). CDR3 protein: CASSFTGQGIEQYF. CDR3 DNA: TGTGCCAGCAGTTTTACGGGACAGGGGATCGAGCAGTACTTC.

The rearrangement joins TRBV9 to TRBJ2-7; TRBD1 is a possible D gene (7 bases). The CDR3 contains 15 residues. V was cut by 0 bases and J by 3 bases, with 13 bases left in between. CDR1 and CDR2 from the germline V gene are SGDLS and YYNGEE. The CDR3 protein is CASSVAQGGLYEQYF. The CDR3 DNA sequence: TGTGCCAGCAGCGTAGCGCAGGGGGGCCTCTACGAGCAGTACTTC.

This chain joins TRBV11-2 and TRBJ2-7; D unclear. The germline V gene has CDR1 SGHAT and CDR2 FQNNGV. The CDR3 runs 15 residues. Trimming stripped 2 bases from V and 4 bases from J, with 15 bases between. This CDR3 reads CASSLHVDFSYEQYF. The CDR3, as DNA: TGTGCCAGCAGCTTACACGTGGATTTTAGTTACGAGCAGTACTTC.

The rearrangement joins TRBV7-9 to TRBJ2-1, with 8 bases fitting TRBD2. The CDR3 consists of 16 residues. V shed 5 bases, J shed 8 bases, and the junction held 14 bases outside the gene matches. Germline V gene data show CDR1 as SEHNR and CDR2 as FQNEAQ (reference sequence). CDR3 sequence: CASSAPEAGTSHEQFF. The CDR3 DNA reads TGTGCCAGCAGCGCCCCCGAAGCGGGGACTAGTCATGAGCAGTTCTTC.

This chain links TRBV2 with TRBJ2-1; the D is unclear. The V gene lost 4 bases and the J gene lost 0 bases, with 13 bases spanning the gap. The CDR3 extends over 16 amino acids. CDR1 is SNHLY and CDR2 is FYNNEI in the germline V gene. The CDR3, as DNA: TGTGCCAGCAGTGTCACCACGGCCGGCTCCTACAATGAGCAGTTCTTC. It yields the protein CASSVTTAGSYNEQFF.

The J gene is TRBJ1-1, the V gene TRBV9, with D possibly matching TRBD1 (6 bases). Per the germline V gene, CDR1 is SGDLS and CDR2 is YYNGEE. Trimming took off 4 bases at V and 1 base at J, with 14 bases between the two ends. The CDR3 has 15 residues. The CDR3 sequence is CASSPSGTPNTEAFF. The DNA for the CDR3 is TGTGCCAGCAGCCCCTCCGGGACACCGAACACTGAAGCTTTCTTT.

The chain carries TRBV7-9 and TRBJ2-7; D is perhaps TRBD1 (6 bases). Germline-derived CDR1 and CDR2 are SEHNR and FQNEAQ (reference sequence). This CDR3 spans 14 amino acids. Trimming took off 4 bases at V and 3 bases at J, with 13 bases between the two ends. CDR3 amino acids: CASSSGDPFYEQYF. The CDR3 DNA reads as TGTGCCAGCAGCTCAGGGGACCCTTTCTACGAGCAGTACTTC.

The chain has TRBV9 and TRBJ2-3, with TRBD2 identical over 7 bases. The junction had 16 bases not matched to a gene; V was cut back by 0 bases and J by 6 bases. The CDR3 is 18 amino acids. Germline loops: CDR1 SGDLS, CDR2 YYNGEE. This CDR3 is CASSVGVVPAGDMDTQYF. The DNA of the CDR3 is TGTGCCAGCAGCGTAGGAGTGGTACCGGCGGGAGATATGGATACGCAGTATTTT.

This clone was picked up one time. This rearrangement joins TRBV15 to TRBJ2-7; D gene unclear. The CDR3 covers 15 residues. V lost 0 bases to trimming and J lost 0 bases, with 9 bases between them. Germline CDR1 LNHNV, CDR2 YYDKDF (reference sequence). CDR3 residues: CATSRDRRTSYEQYF. The CDR3 DNA reads TGTGCCACCAGCAGAGACAGACGAACCTCCTACGAGCAGTACTTC.

Concerning this clone: Other DNA sequences in the same sample also yield this CDR3. The chain employs TRBV9 and TRBJ2-1, with 8 bases matching TRBD2. CDR1 and CDR2 from the germline V gene are SGDLS and YYNGEE. Trimming took 4 bases from V and 0 from J; bases not matched to a gene: 3. The CDR3 consists of 15 residues. The CDR3 spells CASSPSGSSYNEQFF. The CDR3 region has the DNA TGTGCCAGCAGCCCGAGCGGGAGCTCCTACAATGAGCAGTTCTTC.

The chain employs TRBV2 and TRBJ2-1; 8 bases align to TRBD2. Germline values: CDR1 SNHLY, CDR2 FYNNEI. The CDR3 spans 16 residues. V shed 10 bases and J 3 bases; nucleotides not matched to a gene: 14. CDR3 protein: CAIIGRREANYNEQFF. The CDR3 nucleotides are TGTGCCATTATCGGGAGGCGGGAGGCCAACTACAATGAGCAGTTCTTC. The full variable domain, completed using reference TRBV2 and TRBJ2-1, is EPEVTQTPSHQVTQMGQEVILRCVPISNHLYFYWYRQILGQKVEFLVSFYNNEISEKSEIFDDQFSVERPDGSNFTLKIRSTKLEDSAMYFCAIIGRREANYNEQFFGPGTRLTVL.

The genes are TRBV5-5 and TRBJ1-4, with 11 positions matching TRBD1. The trim removed 3 bases at V and 0 bases at J, leaving 7 bases unmatched. Germline lookup yields CDR1 SGHKS and CDR2 YYEKEE (reference sequence). The CDR3 loop spans 18 amino acids. In DNA, the CDR3 is TGTGCCAGCAGCTCCGAGGACAGGGGGCTTTCAACTAATGAAAAACTGTTTTTT. Translating gives CASSSEDRGLSTNEKLFF.

This sequence joins TRBV10-2 and TRBJ2-7, with D perhaps TRBD2 (6 bases). There are 14 residues in the CDR3. In germline, CDR1 is WSHSY, CDR2 SAAADI. V was pared by 2 bases and J by 3 bases, with 11 bases between. The CDR3 DNA reads as TGCGCCAGCAGTGAGGTGGGGGGTTTCTACGAGCAGTACTTC. This sequence encodes CASSEVGGFYEQYF.

The genes are TRBV12-2 and TRBJ1-5. TRBV12-2 is a listed pseudogene. The CDR3 loop spans 11 amino acids. This CDR3 reads CASRSGQPQHF. CDR3 DNA: TGTGCAAGTCGCTCCGGACAGCCCCAGCATTTT.

This chain connects TRBV5-6 to TRBJ2-1; 8 bases fit TRBD2. V was clipped by 0 bases and J by 4 bases; unmatched bases: 9. Germline V gene data show CDR1 as SGHDT and CDR2 as YYEEEE. The CDR3 covers 17 residues. The CDR3 region is CASSLGLAPPPYNEQFF. The CDR3 DNA is TGTGCCAGCAGCTTGGGACTAGCGCCACCACCTTACAATGAGCAGTTCTTC.

This chain joins TRBV18 and TRBJ1-2; TRBD1 matches 7 bases. Germline trimming cut 4 bases from V and 4 bases from J; bases unmatched to any gene: 3. Germline V gene data show CDR1 as KGHSH and CDR2 as LQKENI. The CDR3 spans 13 residues. The DNA of the CDR3 is TGTGCCAGCTCACGACAGGGAGGCTATGGCTACACCTTC. Encoded protein: CASSRQGGYGYTF.

The chain is built from TRBV29-1 and TRBJ2-7; perhaps TRBD2 as D (6 bases). Per the germline V gene, CDR1 is SQVTM and CDR2 is ANQGSEA. With 7 bases removed from V and 4 bases from J, the gap between germline ends came to 14 bases. The CDR3 is made up of 12 amino acids. CDR3 sequence reads: CSAGRLGYEQYF. Here the CDR3 DNA reads TGCAGCGCGGGGAGACTAGGGTACGAGCAGTACTTC.